This T cell receptor (beta chain) was found in a study of Graves' ophthalmopathy and Graves' hyperthyroidism. Germline values: CDR1 DFQATT, CDR2 SNEGSKA (reference sequence). Trimming at V came to 4 bases and at J to 7 bases, leaving 10 bases not matched to a gene. This CDR3 comprises 15 residues. At least ten counts were recorded for this clonotype. As the template, RNA transcripts were used to amplify TCR beta CDR3 regions. An initial RT-PCR round employing HTBI primers preceded a second-round multiplex PCR. TCRdb used MiXCR to reprocess the multiplex PCR reads, holding one entry per CDR3 protein. Among about 210,000 distinct CDR3 sequences listed, less than 30% were seen once. Lactation, pregnancy, uncontrolled infections and other autoimmune diseases were all grounds for excluding patients.

The sequenced sample consisted of peripheral blood. This receptor was identified in a man between 45 and 60 years old with Graves' ophthalmopathy. The chain links TRBV20-1 to TRBJ2-7; 13 bases are a match to TRBD2. The CDR3 nucleotides read TGCAGTGCTAATGCCGGACTAGCGGGAGCGAAAGAGCAGTACTTC. It encodes CSANAGLAGAKEQYF.